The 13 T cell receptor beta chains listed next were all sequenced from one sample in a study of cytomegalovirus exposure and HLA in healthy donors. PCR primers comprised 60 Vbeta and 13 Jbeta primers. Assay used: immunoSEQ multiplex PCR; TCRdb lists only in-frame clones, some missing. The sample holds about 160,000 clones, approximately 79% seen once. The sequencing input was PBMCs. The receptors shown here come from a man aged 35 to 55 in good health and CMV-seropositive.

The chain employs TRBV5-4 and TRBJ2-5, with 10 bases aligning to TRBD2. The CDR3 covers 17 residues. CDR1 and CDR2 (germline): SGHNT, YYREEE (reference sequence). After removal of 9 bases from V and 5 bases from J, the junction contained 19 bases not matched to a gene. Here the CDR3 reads CATRTASGGGARETQYF. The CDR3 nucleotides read TGTGCCACCCGGACGGCTAGCGGGGGAGGTGCGCGGGAGACCCAGTACTTC.

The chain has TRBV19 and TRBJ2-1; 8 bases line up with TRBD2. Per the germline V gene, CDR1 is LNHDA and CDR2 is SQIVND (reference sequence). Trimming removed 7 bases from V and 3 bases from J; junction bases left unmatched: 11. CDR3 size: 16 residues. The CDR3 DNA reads TGTGCCAGTAAGGGGTTTGCGCTAGCGGGCTACAATGAGCAGTTCTTC. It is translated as CASKGFALAGYNEQFF.

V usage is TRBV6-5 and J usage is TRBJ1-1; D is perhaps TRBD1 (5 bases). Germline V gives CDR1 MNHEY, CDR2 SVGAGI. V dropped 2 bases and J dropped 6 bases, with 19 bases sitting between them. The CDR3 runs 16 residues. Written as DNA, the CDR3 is TGTGCCAGCAGTTACCCGGAGGGGTGGGGCGGCGCTGAAGCTTTCTTT. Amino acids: CASSYPEGWGGAEAFF.

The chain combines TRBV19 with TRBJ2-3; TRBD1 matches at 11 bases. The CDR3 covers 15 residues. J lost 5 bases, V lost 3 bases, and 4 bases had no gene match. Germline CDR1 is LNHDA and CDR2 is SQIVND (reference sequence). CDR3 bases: TGTGCCAGTAGTATGGGACAGGGGGTACTAGATACGCAGTATTTT. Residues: CASSMGQGVLDTQYF.

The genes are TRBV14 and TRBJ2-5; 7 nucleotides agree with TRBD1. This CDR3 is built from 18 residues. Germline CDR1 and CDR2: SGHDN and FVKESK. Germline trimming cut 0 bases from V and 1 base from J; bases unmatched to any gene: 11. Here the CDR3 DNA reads TGTGCCAGCAGCCAAGATCTAACAGGGGATGAGTTCCAAGAGACCCAGTACTTC. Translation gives CASSQDLTGDEFQETQYF.

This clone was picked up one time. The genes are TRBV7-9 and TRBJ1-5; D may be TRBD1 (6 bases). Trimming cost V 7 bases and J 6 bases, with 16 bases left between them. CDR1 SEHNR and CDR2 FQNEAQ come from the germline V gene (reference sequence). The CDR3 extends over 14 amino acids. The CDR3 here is CASTEGGAGQPQHF. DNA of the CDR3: TGTGCCAGCACCGAGGGGGGGGCAGGTCAGCCCCAGCATTTT.

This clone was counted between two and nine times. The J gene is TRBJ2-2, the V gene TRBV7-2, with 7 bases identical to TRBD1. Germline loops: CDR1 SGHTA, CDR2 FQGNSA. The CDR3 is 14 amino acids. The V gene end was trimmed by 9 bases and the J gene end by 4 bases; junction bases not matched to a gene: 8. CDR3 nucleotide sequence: TGTGCCAGTATTACAGGGGTTTTCACCGGGGAGCTGTTTTTT. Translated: CASITGVFTGELFF.

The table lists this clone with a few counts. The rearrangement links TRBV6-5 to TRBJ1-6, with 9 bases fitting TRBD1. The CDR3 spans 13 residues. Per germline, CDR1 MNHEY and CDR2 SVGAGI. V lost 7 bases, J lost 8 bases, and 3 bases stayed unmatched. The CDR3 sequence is CASKGQGDSPLHF. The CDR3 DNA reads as TGTGCCAGCAAGGGACAGGGCGATTCACCCCTCCACTTT.

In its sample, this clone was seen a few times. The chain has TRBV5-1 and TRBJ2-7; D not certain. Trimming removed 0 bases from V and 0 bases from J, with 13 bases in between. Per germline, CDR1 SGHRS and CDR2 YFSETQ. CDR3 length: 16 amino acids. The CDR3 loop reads CASSLGVTLSSYEQYF. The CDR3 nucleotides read TGCGCCAGCAGCTTGGGGGTGACACTTAGCTCCTACGAGCAGTACTTC.

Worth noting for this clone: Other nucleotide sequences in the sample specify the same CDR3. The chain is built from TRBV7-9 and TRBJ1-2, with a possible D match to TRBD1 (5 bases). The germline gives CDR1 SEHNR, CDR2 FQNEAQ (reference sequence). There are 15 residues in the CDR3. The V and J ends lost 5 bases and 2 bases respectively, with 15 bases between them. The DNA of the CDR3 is TGTGCCAGCAGCCCGGGGCGGGGCAGCAACTATGGCTACACCTTC. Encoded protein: CASSPGRGSNYGYTF.

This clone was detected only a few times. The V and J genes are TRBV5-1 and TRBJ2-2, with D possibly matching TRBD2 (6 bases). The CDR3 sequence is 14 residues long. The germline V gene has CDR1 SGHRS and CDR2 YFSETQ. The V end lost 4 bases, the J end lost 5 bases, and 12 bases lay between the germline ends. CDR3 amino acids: CASSPGGSTGELFF. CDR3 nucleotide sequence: TGCGCCAGCAGCCCCGGGGGTTCGACCGGGGAGCTGTTTTTT.

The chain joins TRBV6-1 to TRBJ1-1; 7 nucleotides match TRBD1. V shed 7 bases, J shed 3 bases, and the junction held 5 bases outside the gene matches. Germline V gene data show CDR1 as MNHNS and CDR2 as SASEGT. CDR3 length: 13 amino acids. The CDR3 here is CASTRGRDTEAFF. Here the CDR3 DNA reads TGTGCCAGCACGAGGGGGCGGGACACTGAAGCTTTCTTT.

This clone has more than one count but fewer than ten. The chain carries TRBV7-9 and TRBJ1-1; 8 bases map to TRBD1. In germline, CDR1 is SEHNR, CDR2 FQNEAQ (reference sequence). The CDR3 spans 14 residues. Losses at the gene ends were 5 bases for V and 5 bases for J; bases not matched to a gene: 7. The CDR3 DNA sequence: TGTGCCAGCAGCCGAGGACAGGGTATAACTGAAGCTTTCTTT. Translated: CASSRGQGITEAFF. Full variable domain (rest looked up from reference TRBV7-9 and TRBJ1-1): DTGVSQNPRHKITKRGQNVTFRCDPISEHNRLYWYRQTLGQGPEFLTYFQNEAQLEKSRLLSDRFSAERPKGSFSTLEIQRTEQGDSAMYLCASSRGQGITEAFFGQGTRLTVV.